The text below deals with one T cell receptor beta chain. The J segment lost 11 bases and the V segment lost 1 base, leaving 4 bases of the junction unmatched. The CDR3 contains 11 residues. Germline CDR1 GTSNPN, CDR2 SVGIG (reference sequence). The sample belongs to a study of cytomegalovirus exposure and HLA in healthy donors. Across the whole study: A later analysis reported the same platform for the roughly 110 validation repertoires and the 500 to 700 first-cohort repertoires.

The data were produced by immunoSEQ multiplex PCR, yet TCRdb's version contains in-frame clones alone and is incomplete. This table holds tens of thousands of clones, about 95% found once. The source of this sequence is a man aged 18 to 30 in good health and CMV-seronegative. Material for sequencing was PBMCs. This chain uses TRBV30 with TRBJ1-1, with 7 positions matching TRBD1. CDR3 sequence reads: CAWSDRGGAFF. CDR3 bases: TGTGCCTGGAGTGACAGGGGTGGGGCTTTCTTT.